What follows is one T cell receptor (beta chain) and its context. The sample belongs to a study of blood T cell repertoires in COVID-19. Across the study: Collection of acute and convalescent COVID-19 samples took place in the United States, Italy and Spain.

Germline-derived CDR1 and CDR2 are SEHNR and FQNEAQ (reference sequence). Trimming at V came to 3 bases and at J to 7 bases, leaving 7 bases not matched to a gene. The CDR3 runs to 16 residues. This table comes from immunoSEQ multiplex PCR, and its TCRdb copy is limited to in-frame clones, with some not included. The sample holds approximately 150,000 clones, approximately 82% seen once. Sequencing was performed on PBMCs or T cells enriched from blood (not recorded which). The sequence came from a man in his 60s who had recovered from COVID-19. This sequence joins TRBV7-9 and TRBJ2-1, with 12 nucleotides matching TRBD2. CDR3 DNA: TGTGCCAGCAGCTTGCTGACTAGCGGGGGAGTGAATGAGCAGTTCTTC. This sequence encodes CASSLLTSGGVNEQFF. The variable domain in full, completed from reference TRBV7-9 and TRBJ2-1, reads DTGVSQNPRHKITKRGQNVTFRCDPISEHNRLYWYRQTLGQGPEFLTYFQNEAQLEKSRLLSDRFSAERPKGSFSTLEIQRTEQGDSAMYLCASSLLTSGGVNEQFFGPGTRLTVL.